This T cell receptor beta chain was recorded in a study of neurological immune-mediated disorders. Findings and limits, study-wide: The greatest TCR clonal expansion appeared in HTLV-1-associated myelopathy and the smallest, falling below healthy controls, in multiple sclerosis.

Via MiXCR, TCRdb re-called the 5' RACE reads, giving one row per CDR3 protein. The sample lists 55,000 to 70,000 distinct CDR3 sequences; 4.5% to 5.5% were seen once. Turning to this clonotype: The antigen is unknown.

The sequence came from a woman aged 50 to 60 with multiple sclerosis. Sequencing input: PBMCs.

CDR3 coding DNA: TGCGCCAGCAGCCATGCATATGCGGGGGCCAAAGAGACCCAGTACTTC. Translating gives CASSHAYAGAKETQYF. The V call is TRBV4-1, the J call TRBJ2-5, with D possibly TRBD2 on 7 matching bases. Deletions cut 3 bases from V and 3 bases from J, with 17 bases between. The germline CDR1 and CDR2 sequences are MGHRA and YSYEKL. CDR3 length equals 16 residues.